The 23 T cell receptor beta chains below come from one sample, sequenced in a study of T cells in Graves' hyperthyroidism and ophthalmopathy. Template material for amplifying TCR beta CDR3 regions consisted of RNA transcripts. A first-round RT-PCR of the TCR CDR3 used the HTBI primer set. TCRdb re-called the multiplex PCR reads with MiXCR, one entry per CDR3 protein. The repertoire holds under 800,000 distinct CDR3 sequences, with approximately 14% as singletons. Sequencing was carried out using blood. The receptor set was obtained from a woman under 30 with Graves' hyperthyroidism.

This clonotype was seen only a few times. The J gene is TRBJ2-2, the V gene TRBV20-1, with 9 bases that match TRBD2. The germline V gene encodes CDR1 DFQATT and CDR2 SNEGSKA (reference sequence). V lost 0 bases, J lost 5 bases, and 10 bases stayed unmatched. This CDR3 has 17 amino acids. CDR3 sequence: CSARDWREGVRTGELFF. The DNA of the CDR3 is TGCAGTGCTAGAGATTGGCGGGAGGGTGTAAGGACCGGGGAGCTGTTTTTT.

In its sample, this clonotype was seen many times. The genes are TRBV7-2 and TRBJ2-7, with 9 positions matching TRBD2. With 6 bases clipped from V and 1 base from J, the junction kept 10 bases outside the gene matches. This CDR3 spans 16 amino acids. The germline V gene has CDR1 SGHTA and CDR2 FQGNSA. CDR3 amino acids: CASRRDRGLASYEQYF. The CDR3 nucleotides are TGTGCCAGCAGACGGGACCGCGGACTAGCGTCCTACGAGCAGTACTTC.

This clonotype came up many times. CDR3 amino acids: CAWSYSGRVAYNEQFF. CDR3 DNA sequence: TGTGCCTGGAGTTACAGCGGGAGGGTAGCCTACAATGAGCAGTTCTTC. The chain couples TRBV30 to TRBJ2-1; 10 nucleotides align to TRBD2. Germline assignment: CDR1 GTSNPN and CDR2 SVGIG (reference sequence). V lost 2 bases and J lost 2; bases outside the gene matches: 6. CDR3 size: 16 residues. The complete variable domain, with remaining parts taken from reference TRBV30 and TRBJ2-1, reads SQTIHQWPATLVQPVGSPLSLECTVEGTSNPNLYWYRQAAGRGLQLLFYSVGIGQISSEVPQNLSASRPQDRQFILSSKKLLLSDSGFYLCAWSYSGRVAYNEQFFGPGTRLTVL.

This clonotype showed up many times. The chain joins TRBV4-1 to TRBJ2-7; possibly TRBD2 for D (5 bases). The CDR3 sequence is 18 residues long. Germline CDR1 reads MGHRA; CDR2 reads YSYEKL. V shed 0 bases and J shed 2 bases, with 20 bases lying between them. CDR3 DNA sequence: TGCGCCAGCAGCCAAGATACGGGATATGGGAATAGTCCCTACGAGCAGTACTTC. This encodes CASSQDTGYGNSPYEQYF.

This clonotype was observed a handful of times. V usage is TRBV6-5 and J usage is TRBJ2-5; the D is unclear. The CDR3 loop spans 18 amino acids. CDR1 and CDR2 from the germline V gene are MNHEY and SVGAGI. Trimming stripped 0 bases from V and 2 bases from J, with 19 bases between. CDR3 sequence reads: CASSYSIEAYSEQETQYF. CDR3 bases: TGTGCCAGCAGTTACTCGATCGAGGCCTACTCCGAACAAGAGACCCAGTACTTC.

This clonotype was recorded many times. The V gene is TRBV6-1, the J gene TRBJ2-7; D is perhaps TRBD1 (6 bases). Germline CDR1 reads MNHNS; CDR2 reads SASEGT. The CDR3 has 16 residues. V was clipped by 3 bases and J by 3 bases, with 18 bases between them. The CDR3 DNA sequence: TGTGCCAGCAGTGAGGGTCGGGGCAGGGGATTCTACGAGCAGTACTTC. Translating gives CASSEGRGRGFYEQYF.

This clonotype was recorded many times. The chain couples TRBV6-1 to TRBJ2-1, with 10 nucleotides matching TRBD2. The germline V gene has CDR1 MNHNS and CDR2 SASEGT. The CDR3 extends over 14 amino acids. With V trimmed by 4 bases and J by 7 bases, 4 bases remained unmatched. The CDR3: CASSGAGGPNEQFF. As DNA, the CDR3 is TGTGCCAGCAGTGGAGCGGGAGGGCCGAATGAGCAGTTCTTC.

This clonotype appeared a few times. The gene calls are TRBV24-1 and TRBJ2-7; TRBD2 is a possible D gene (6 bases). V lost 2 bases, J lost 5 bases, and 9 bases lay in between. Germline assignment: CDR1 KGHDR and CDR2 SFDVKD. The length of the CDR3 is 13 residues. The CDR3: CATSDYGTHEQYF. The CDR3 bases are TGTGCCACCAGTGATTACGGGACTCACGAGCAGTACTTC.

The chain combines TRBV7-3 with TRBJ1-2; D remains unclear. CDR1 and CDR2 from the germline V gene are SGHTA and FQGTGA. The CDR3 extends over 12 amino acids. V was clipped by 2 bases and J by 7 bases, with 8 bases between them. In DNA, the CDR3 is TGTGCCAGCAGCTTATTGCGTGCTGGCTACACCTTC. This encodes CASSLLRAGYTF.

J is TRBJ2-2 and V is TRBV6-6; 8 bases line up with TRBD2. CDR3 size: 17 residues. Germline V CDR1 and CDR2: MNHNY, SVGAGI (reference sequence). Trimming took 0 bases from V and 1 from J; bases not matched to a gene: 4. CDR3 nucleotides: TGTGCCAGCAGTTACTCCGGGGGGGAAATGAACACCGGGGAGCTGTTTTTT. It encodes CASSYSGGEMNTGELFF.

Comments on this clonotype: Given a much more abundant clone one base away, this may be a read error. The V gene is TRBV28, the J gene TRBJ2-7; D is undetermined. With 2 bases removed from V and 5 bases from J, the gap between germline ends came to 16 bases. Germline V CDR1 and CDR2: MDHEN, SYDVKM. This CDR3 spans 15 amino acids. In DNA form, the CDR3 reads TGTGCCAGCAGTTTAGCGAGACCCACATCCCACGAGCAGTACTTC. Amino acid sequence: CASSLARPTSHEQYF.

The gene calls are TRBV5-6 and TRBJ1-5, with TRBD1 matching over 9 bases. This CDR3 region has 15 residues. Germline V gene sequence: CDR1 SGHDT, CDR2 YYEEEE. V was clipped by 2 bases and J by 6 bases; unmatched bases: 6. The CDR3 DNA sequence: TGTGCCAGCAGCTTCACAGGGGGCGCGGGTCAGCCCCAGCATTTT. Encoded protein: CASSFTGGAGQPQHF.

The chain is built from TRBV6-1 and TRBJ1-6, with TRBD1 matching 11 bases. The CDR3 is made up of 14 amino acids. Germline loops: CDR1 MNHNS, CDR2 SASEGT. Unmatched junction bases numbered 0, after V lost 6 bases and J lost 5 bases. In nucleotides, the CDR3 is TGTGCCAGCAGGGGACAGGGGGATAATTCACCCCTCCACTTT. Amino acids: CASRGQGDNSPLHF.

The V gene is TRBV27, the J gene TRBJ2-2; no definite D call. The CDR3 loop spans 13 amino acids. Germline values: CDR1 MNHEY, CDR2 SMNVEV (reference sequence). Deletions cut 3 bases from V and 6 bases from J, with 8 bases between. The chain's CDR3 is CASSFQAPGELFF. For the CDR3, the DNA is TGTGCCAGCAGTTTTCAAGCACCCGGGGAGCTGTTTTTT.

The CDR3, as DNA: TGTGCCAGCAGGAAGACAGGGGTCGGAAACACCATATATTTT. It specifies CASRKTGVGNTIYF. V and J are TRBV6-1 and TRBJ1-3; 8 bases agree with TRBD1. The germline V gene encodes CDR1 MNHNS and CDR2 SASEGT. This CDR3 comprises 14 residues. With 6 bases clipped from V and 4 bases from J, the junction kept 5 bases outside the gene matches.

This clonotype was recorded many times. The rearrangement uses TRBV29-1 and TRBJ2-3, with 7 bases matching TRBD1. Germline loops: CDR1 SQVTM, CDR2 ANQGSEA. Trimming took 4 bases from V and 9 from J; bases not matched to a gene: 1. The CDR3 sequence is 10 residues long. CDR3 nucleotide sequence: TGCAGCGTTGGGGACAGAACGCAGTATTTT. It is translated as CSVGDRTQYF.

This clonotype was counted only a few times. The gene calls are TRBV29-1 and TRBJ2-7; weak D call: TRBD2 (5 bases). The V and J ends lost 7 bases and 1 base respectively, with 11 bases between them. There are 12 residues in the CDR3. Germline V lookup: CDR1 SQVTM, CDR2 ANQGSEA. The CDR3 nucleotides are TGCAGCGCCGTAACGGGATCCTACGAGCAGTACTTC. This gives the protein CSAVTGSYEQYF.

This clonotype was seen at least ten times. V and J are TRBV7-9 and TRBJ1-1, with D unclear. Per the germline V gene, CDR1 is SEHNR and CDR2 is FQNEAQ (reference sequence). This CDR3 has 14 residues. Trimming removed 1 base at V and 1 base at J, with 7 bases between. The CDR3 loop reads CASSLVQANTEAFF. In nucleotides, the CDR3 is TGTGCCAGCAGCTTAGTCCAAGCGAACACTGAAGCTTTCTTT.

V gene TRBV5-1 combines with J gene TRBJ2-1; tentatively, D is TRBD2 (6 bases). Germline loops: CDR1 SGHRS, CDR2 YFSETQ. V lost 9 bases and J lost 0, with 25 bases in between. This CDR3 region has 18 residues. The CDR3, as DNA: TGCGCCACCACATCCGGAGCTAGCGTATTGAGCTCCTACAATGAGCAGTTCTTC. It is translated as CATTSGASVLSSYNEQFF.

The table lists this clonotype with a few counts. This rearrangement joins TRBV5-4 to TRBJ2-1; a weak D match, TRBD2 (5 bases). Germline values: CDR1 SGHNT, CDR2 YYREEE (reference sequence). The length of the CDR3 is 16 residues. Trimming took off 2 bases at V and 0 bases at J, with 12 bases between the two ends. The CDR3 is CASSFGRADSYNEQFF. CDR3 nucleotide sequence: TGTGCCAGCAGCTTCGGGCGGGCCGACTCCTACAATGAGCAGTTCTTC.

V usage is TRBV15 and J usage is TRBJ2-1, with a weak D call TRBD2 (6 bases). Trimming took off 4 bases at V and 5 bases at J, with 9 bases between the two ends. The CDR3 is made up of 13 amino acids. CDR1 is LNHNV, CDR2 YYDKDF, per germline (reference sequence). Here the CDR3 reads CATSTDYHNEQFF. The CDR3 coding sequence is TGTGCCACCAGCACGGACTACCACAATGAGCAGTTCTTC.

CDR3 amino acids: CASSQDWTGPYGYTF. DNA of the CDR3: TGCGCCAGCAGCCAAGATTGGACCGGGCCCTATGGCTACACCTTC. The rearrangement uses TRBV4-1 and TRBJ1-2; D is unclear. The CDR3 covers 15 residues. Germline V gives CDR1 MGHRA, CDR2 YSYEKL. Trimming cost V 0 bases and J 4 bases, with 12 bases left between them.

This clonotype was seen a handful of times. DNA of the CDR3: TGCGCCAGCGCACCAGGGGGAGGCTATGGCTACACCTTC. It specifies CASAPGGGYGYTF. This chain joins TRBV5-1 and TRBJ1-2, with 7 bases lining up with TRBD1. V lost 7 bases to trimming and J lost 4 bases; unmatched junction nucleotides: 7. The length of the CDR3 is 13 residues. CDR1 and CDR2 (germline): SGHRS, YFSETQ.